This T cell receptor (beta chain) comes out of a study of blood T cell repertoires in COVID-19 (dated by TCRdb to the early 2020s). Study-level background: The collaborator samples originated in the United States, Italy and Spain and spanned the acute and convalescent phases of COVID-19. Sample metadata almost always included a de-identified subject ID, COVID-19 status, age in years and sex. The samples were drawn from the first 160 participants of the ongoing ImmuneRACE study and from some 1,300 subjects provided by 6 global collaborators. The material from the prospective study consisted of cDNA or gDNA derived from T cells, B-cell-depleted T cells, or PBMCs. Deeply sampled blood TCRbeta repertoires from subjects exposed to, actively infected with, or recovered from COVID-19 were included in the dataset. The repertoires were made available in a free public database intended to serve as a resource for research on the immune response to SARS-CoV-2. Where available, HLA class I and class II types were taken from metadata supplied by the sample provider and were not determined by assay-based typing.

TCRbeta CDR3 regions were amplified from genomic DNA using the immunoSEQ Assay, a bias-controlled multiplex PCR. The paper's data handling went like this. Within the assay, amplification of reference gene primers was used to estimate how many nucleated cells each sample contained. To quantify the absolute abundance of each unique TCRbeta CDR3 rearrangement, sequence reads were collapsed and filtered. For each sample, productive Simpson clonality was calculated as the square root of Simpson's diversity index across productive rearrangements. This immuneACCESS table, as held by TCRdb, lists in-frame sequences with V and J called but not all clones. Of the missing ones, under half trace to an unresolved V gene in checked studies; the others have no known cause. The DNA gave D and trimming, while V, J and clone size come from that table. This sample is represented by approximately 210,000 clones; 80% of them were singletons. 3.5% to 4.5% of the sample is taken by the ten largest.

Details on this clone: This clone's antigen is unknown. Within one base of it there is no much larger clone, and no base qualities were kept.

Participants in the prospective study were enrolled through a virtual design, were aged roughly 18 to 100 years, and lived in about two dozen United States geographic areas. In the prospective study, participants were assigned to cohorts based on the clinical history participants reported in a screening survey and a study questionnaire. Each participant in the prospective study had whole blood, serum and a nasopharyngeal or oropharyngeal swab collected by mobile phlebotomists. Participants in the prospective study had the option to provide additional blood draws and questionnaires over a roughly two-month period. Blood samples from the prospective study were shipped frozen or at room temperature prior to DNA extraction. What the research found in general, with its limitations: Clinical and demographic metadata were provided uncurated, with the amount varying by source and participant.

V gives up 6 bases and J gives up 1 base, and the segment between their germline ends measures 9 bases. The germline V gene supplies CDR1 ENHRY and CDR2 SYGVKD. Including cysteine and phenylalanine, the CDR3 has 13 amino acids. Of the read, only the CDR3 DNA is kept; its 39 bases are in frame from base 1. Material for sequencing was PBMCs or T cells enriched from blood (not recorded which). Recombination joined TRBV10-3 with TRBJ1-1, with no confidently assigned D gene. The source is a man aged 25-40 years with acute COVID-19. The nucleotide sequence is given as TGTGCCATCAGAAAATCCCAGAACACTGAAGCTTTCTTT. This codes for CAIRKSQNTEAFF.